Included here is one T cell receptor (beta chain) sequence, with context. No antigen is known for it. These data belong to a study of CXCR3-negative and CXCR3-positive naive CD8 T cells. Overall study findings and caveats: Compared with CXCR3-negative naive cells, CXCR3-positive naive cells showed more hydrophobic TRB CDR3s.

Researchers prepared the TRB cDNA libraries using 5' RACE with UMI labels. TCRdb derives one entry per CDR3 protein from the 5' RACE reads, leaving out DNA. The sample shows about 120,000 distinct CDR3 sequences, and around 0.35% sits with its ten largest clones. Per the germline V gene, CDR1 is MGHRA and CDR2 is YSYEKL. The CDR3 is 14 amino acids. The chain employs TRBV4-1 and TRBJ1-1; TCRdb indicates TRBD1, and absent DNA this call remains unverified. The TCR sequence derives from a human donor in good health. Some clones in this sample may be carry-over from other donors' samples. The sequenced sample was naive CXCR3+ CD8+ T cells from blood. Subset given: CD45RO-CCR7+CD27+CD95- naive CD8+ T cells expressing CXCR3 (TNR3+). CDR3 loop: CASSAGIMNTEAFF.